This T cell receptor (beta chain) was identified during a study of cytomegalovirus exposure and HLA in healthy donors. Study-level points and caveats: Association of 17,000 or so TCR beta sequences with HLA alleles was found at 0.05 false discovery rate in a later analysis. The only immune exposure information that was available was CMV serostatus. Among the sequence variants, a highly shared cluster was likely an artifact of sequencing.

Comments on this clone: Antigen: not known.

PCR employed 60 Vbeta and 13 Jbeta primers. Profiling relied on immunoSEQ multiplex PCR, and the TCRdb table lists in-frame clones only, not all of them. The profile covers 150,000 to 200,000 clones, with 75% appearing a single time and roughly 12% taken by the ten largest. This TCR came from a man younger than 35 in good health and CMV-seropositive. The sample consisted of PBMCs.

The CDR3 region is CASSRRTGGDYEQYF. The CDR3 region has the DNA TGTGCCAGCAGCCGACGGACAGGGGGCGACTACGAGCAGTACTTC. The chain combines TRBV5-4 with TRBJ2-7; 11 nucleotides line up with TRBD1. CDR1 is SGHNT, CDR2 YYREEE, per germline (reference sequence). The V and J ends lost 4 bases and 3 bases, in that order; junction bases with no gene match: 6. This CDR3 region has 15 residues. The whole variable domain, filled in from reference TRBV5-4 and TRBJ2-7, reads ETGVTQSPTHLIKTRGQQVTLRCSSQSGHNTVSWYQQALGQGPQFIFQYYREEENGRGNFPPRFSGLQFPNYSSELNVNALELDDSALYLCASSRRTGGDYEQYFGPGTRLTVT.